The entry that follows covers one T cell receptor beta chain sequence. Per germline, CDR1 SGHRS and CDR2 YFSETQ. V was clipped by 3 bases and J by 3 bases; unmatched bases: 6. The CDR3 length is 15 residues. Clones were read by immunoSEQ multiplex PCR, and TCRdb kept only the in-frame ones, dropping some. This sample has about 30,000 clones, with roughly 77% found just once. These data belong to a study of T cells in narcolepsy. The source material was CD45RA- memory CD4+ T cells from PBMCs. The rearrangement joins TRBV5-1 to TRBJ1-2; 9 bases are a match to TRBD1. This TCR came from a human donor with narcolepsy. CDR3 DNA sequence: TGCGCCAGCAGCTCCGGGACAGGGTTGCACTATGGCTACACCTTC. Encoded protein: CASSSGTGLHYGYTF.